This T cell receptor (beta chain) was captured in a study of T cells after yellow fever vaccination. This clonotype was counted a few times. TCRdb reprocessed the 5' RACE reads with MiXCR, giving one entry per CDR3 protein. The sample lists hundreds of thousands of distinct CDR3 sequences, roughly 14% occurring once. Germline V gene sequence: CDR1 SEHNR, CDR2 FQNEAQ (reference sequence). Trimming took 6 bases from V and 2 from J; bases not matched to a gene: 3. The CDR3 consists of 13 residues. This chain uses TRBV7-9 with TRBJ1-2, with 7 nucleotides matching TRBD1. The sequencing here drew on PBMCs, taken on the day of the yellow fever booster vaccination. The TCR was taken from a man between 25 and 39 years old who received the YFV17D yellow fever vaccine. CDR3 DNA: TGTGCCAGCAGAAAACAGGGGAACTATGGCTACACCTTC. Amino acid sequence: CASRKQGNYGYTF.